This TCR beta chain was recovered during a study of T cell responses to AZD1222 COVID-19 vaccine. Study findings and constraints: Spike-specific TCR breadth and depth both grew after two AZD1222 doses. With dominance at 160-218 and 743-854, vaccine-associated CD4 TCRs spanned spike.

Comment on this clone: The antigen is not known.

The CDR3 runs 13 residues. The V gene's germline CDR1 is MNHEY and CDR2 SVGAGI. J was trimmed by 0 bases and V by 10 bases; bases with no gene match: 5. Using immunoSEQ multiplex PCR, the repertoire was profiled, and TCRdb retains in-frame clones only, with some absent. Of 130,000 to 150,000 clones listed, approximately 89% were seen once; the top ten hold approximately 16%. This chain links TRBV6-5 with TRBJ2-7, with 8 bases identical to TRBD1. The sequenced sample was peripheral blood, obtained on day 0 of AZD1222 vaccination. The receptor's source is an adult in good health. The CDR3 sequence is CAIRDRTSYEQYF. In DNA form, the CDR3 reads TGTGCCATCCGGGACAGGACCTCCTACGAGCAGTACTTC.